The entry below gives a single TCR beta chain sequence along with its context. The table came from immunoSEQ multiplex PCR; TCRdb's copy has only in-frame clones and leaves some out. The table has 90,000 to 150,000 clones, approximately 88% seen once. This sample is drawn from a study of control samples from healthy donors and cancer patients. The J segment lost 5 bases and the V segment lost 0 bases, leaving 3 bases of the junction unmatched. CDR1 is MNHEY, CDR2 SVGAGI, per germline. CDR3 length: 14 amino acids. Material: blood. V and J are TRBV6-5 and TRBJ1-1; 7 bases align to TRBD1. The source is a man aged 35 to 55 in good health. CDR3 coding DNA: TGTGCCAGCAGTTACTCCCAGGGGGTAACTGAAGCTTTCTTT. This encodes CASSYSQGVTEAFF.